The 15 T cell receptor beta chains presented below share a single source sample, sequenced in a study of T cell responses to AZD1222 COVID-19 vaccine. The protocol was immunoSEQ multiplex PCR, while the TCRdb copy is restricted to in-frame clones and leaves out a portion. Of 150,000 or so clones in the sample, 90% to 95% were seen once. The sequencing used peripheral blood, collected on day 0 of MenACWY control vaccination. These receptors were taken from an adult in good health.

V and J are TRBV19 and TRBJ1-2; 9 bases align to TRBD1. CDR3 size: 14 residues. Trimming removed 3 bases from V and 4 bases from J; junction bases left unmatched: 3. Germline CDR1 reads LNHDA; CDR2 reads SQIVND (reference sequence). The CDR3 spells CASSIPGQGYGYTF. CDR3 in DNA: TGTGCCAGTAGTATCCCGGGACAGGGCTATGGCTACACCTTC.

This clone appeared a single time. CDR3 region: CATSKTTGSSYEQYF. For the CDR3, the DNA is TGTGCCACCAGCAAAACCACCGGTAGCTCCTACGAGCAGTACTTC. The chain uses TRBV15 and TRBJ2-7; no clear D. V was cut by 4 bases and J by 0 bases, with 13 bases left in between. Germline lookup yields CDR1 LNHNV and CDR2 YYDKDF (reference sequence). The CDR3 covers 15 residues.

The rearrangement links TRBV2 to TRBJ1-2; the D is unclear. There are 13 residues in the CDR3. Trimming left V 4 bases short and J 6 bases short, with 12 bases between. Germline CDR1 reads SNHLY; CDR2 reads FYNNEI. DNA of the CDR3: TGTGCCAGCAGTGTACGCCCTTTCGATGGCTACACCTTC. Its protein is CASSVRPFDGYTF. Based on the CDR3 plus reference TRBV2 and TRBJ1-2, the full variable domain is EPEVTQTPSHQVTQMGQEVILRCVPISNHLYFYWYRQILGQKVEFLVSFYNNEISEKSEIFDDQFSVERPDGSNFTLKIRSTKLEDSAMYFCASSVRPFDGYTFGSGTRLTVV.

This clone was detected only once. This rearrangement joins TRBV15 to TRBJ1-2; 12 bases are a match to TRBD1. Germline CDR1 LNHNV, CDR2 YYDKDF (reference sequence). The length of the CDR3 is 15 residues. V lost 6 bases to trimming and J lost 8 bases; unmatched junction nucleotides: 10. The CDR3 DNA reads TGTGCCACCAGTCCGGGACAGGGGGCGAAGTGGGGCTACACCTTC. It specifies CATSPGQGAKWGYTF.

The CDR3, as DNA: TGTGCCAGTAGTACAAACCCCGTTAGCACAGATACGCAGTATTTT. Encoded protein: CASSTNPVSTDTQYF. The chain uses TRBV19 and TRBJ2-3; unclear D gene. CDR1 and CDR2 from the germline V gene are LNHDA and SQIVND (reference sequence). Between the trimmed V and J ends, which lost 4 bases and 0 bases, there was a span of 11 bases. This CDR3 region has 15 residues.

J is TRBJ1-3 and V is TRBV7-9; D is unclear. V was shortened by 8 bases and J by 0 bases, with 11 bases between the two germline ends. The CDR3 is made up of 14 amino acids. Germline values: CDR1 SEHNR, CDR2 FQNEAQ (reference sequence). The chain's CDR3 is CASGKGFSGNTIYF. CDR3 in DNA: TGTGCCAGCGGGAAGGGCTTCTCTGGAAACACCATATATTTT. The full variable domain, completed using reference TRBV7-9 and TRBJ1-3, is DTGVSQNPRHKITKRGQNVTFRCDPISEHNRLYWYRQTLGQGPEFLTYFQNEAQLEKSRLLSDRFSAERPKGSFSTLEIQRTEQGDSAMYLCASGKGFSGNTIYFGEGSWLTVV.

J is TRBJ1-6 and V is TRBV5-1; the D is unclear. Trimming removed 1 base at V and 4 bases at J, with 3 bases between. The CDR3 has 13 residues. Germline CDR1 SGHRS, CDR2 YFSETQ. In nucleotides, the CDR3 is TGCGCCAGCAGCTTGACTTATAATTCACCCCTCCACTTT. This gives the protein CASSLTYNSPLHF.

The CDR3 loop is CASSQVFAGVSEQFF. CDR3 bases: TGTGCCAGCAGCCAAGTTTTTGCGGGAGTTAGTGAGCAGTTCTTC. The V gene is TRBV14, the J gene TRBJ2-1, with 7 bases matching TRBD2. V lost 1 base and J lost 9; bases outside the gene matches: 9. The CDR3 covers 15 residues. CDR1 is SGHDN, CDR2 FVKESK, per germline.

A few counts support this clone. The chain joins TRBV5-4 to TRBJ2-1, with D tentatively TRBD2 (7 bases). The V and J ends lost 5 bases and 7 bases respectively, with 19 bases between them. There are 15 residues in the CDR3. In germline, CDR1 is SGHNT, CDR2 YYREEE (reference sequence). CDR3 sequence: CASSYAGASRNEQFF. The CDR3 bases are TGTGCCAGCAGTTACGCGGGGGCCTCTAGAAATGAGCAGTTCTTC.

The CDR3: CASSFYTQGVSSTQYF. The CDR3 nucleotides read TGCGCCAGCAGCTTCTACACACAGGGGGTAAGCAGTACGCAGTATTTT. This chain uses TRBV5-1 with TRBJ2-3, with TRBD1 identical over 8 bases. This CDR3 region has 16 residues. Germline values: CDR1 SGHRS, CDR2 YFSETQ. The V segment lost 2 bases and the J segment 8 bases; nucleotides outside the gene matches: 13.

J is TRBJ1-3 and V is TRBV9; D is ambiguous. CDR1 and CDR2 from the germline V gene are SGDLS and YYNGEE. This CDR3 has 16 amino acids. Trimming left V 3 bases short and J 3 bases short, with 16 bases between. The CDR3 here is CASSGGWGGSGNTIYF. CDR3 nucleotide sequence: TGTGCCAGCAGCGGCGGATGGGGAGGGAGTGGAAACACCATATATTTT.

The chain combines TRBV12-5 with TRBJ2-7; the D gene is possibly TRBD2 (5 bases). Looked up from germline, CDR1 is LGHNT and CDR2 is FRNRAP. V lost 6 bases and J lost 5, with 20 bases in between. CDR3 size: 15 residues. The CDR3 loop is CASGATRRGTHEQYF. The CDR3 bases are TGTGCTAGTGGAGCTACTCGCCGGGGAACCCACGAGCAGTACTTC.

This clone appeared once. The chain combines TRBV6-5 with TRBJ1-5; TRBD1 is a possible D gene (5 bases). V was pared by 6 bases and J by 2 bases, with 11 bases between. Germline V gene data show CDR1 as MNHEY and CDR2 as SVGAGI. CDR3 size: 14 residues. The CDR3 DNA sequence: TGTGCCAGCAGCTCCAGGGTCCGCAATCAGCCCCAGCATTTT. It encodes CASSSRVRNQPQHF.

This clone was detected once. The rearrangement joins TRBV7-9 to TRBJ1-1, with 7 nucleotides matching TRBD1. Germline CDR1 and CDR2: SEHNR and FQNEAQ (reference sequence). This CDR3 spans 14 amino acids. The trim removed 3 bases at V and 4 bases at J, leaving 5 bases unmatched. The CDR3 sequence is CASSLPTGRTEAFF. For the CDR3, the DNA is TGTGCCAGCAGCTTGCCGACAGGGCGCACTGAAGCTTTCTTT.

CDR3 amino acids: CASSLSGQGRSPLHF. CDR3 DNA: TGTGCCAGCAGCTTGAGTGGACAGGGCCGATCACCCCTCCACTTT. This chain connects TRBV5-6 to TRBJ1-6; 8 bases line up with TRBD1. V trimming: 1 base; J trimming: 10 bases; junction bases outside the gene matches: 7. This CDR3 has 15 residues. CDR1 and CDR2 (germline): SGHDT, YYEEEE. The full variable domain, completed using reference TRBV5-6 and TRBJ1-6, is DAGVTQSPTHLIKTRGQQVTLRCSPKSGHDTVSWYQQALGQGPQFIFQYYEEEERQRGNFPDRFSGHQFPNYSSELNVNALLLGDSALYLCASSLSGQGRSPLHFGNGTRLTVT.